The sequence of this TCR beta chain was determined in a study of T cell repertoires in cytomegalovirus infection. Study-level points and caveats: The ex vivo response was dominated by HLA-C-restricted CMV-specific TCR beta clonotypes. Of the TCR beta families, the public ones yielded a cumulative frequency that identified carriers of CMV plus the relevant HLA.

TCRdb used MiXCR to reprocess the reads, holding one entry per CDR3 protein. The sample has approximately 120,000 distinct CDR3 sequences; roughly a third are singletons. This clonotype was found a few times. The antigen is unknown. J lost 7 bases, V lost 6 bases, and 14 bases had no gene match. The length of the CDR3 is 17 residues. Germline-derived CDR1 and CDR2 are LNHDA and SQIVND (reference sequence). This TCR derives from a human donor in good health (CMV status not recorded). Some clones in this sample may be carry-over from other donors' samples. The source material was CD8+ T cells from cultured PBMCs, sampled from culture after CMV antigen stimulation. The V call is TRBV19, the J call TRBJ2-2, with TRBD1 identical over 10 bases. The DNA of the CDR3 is TGTGCCAGTAGGGACTCGAAAGGACAGGGGGTCAGCGGGGAGCTGTTTTTT. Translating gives CASRDSKGQGVSGELFF.